This T cell receptor beta chain is drawn from a study of beta chain features in type 1 diabetes. The sample holds a few counts of this clone. The CDR3 totals 16 residues. V gave up 2 bases and J gave up 4 bases; unmatched junction bases: 9. The germline gives CDR1 SGHTA, CDR2 FQGNSA. Isolated RNA was reverse transcribed in full, so expressed TCRB transcripts were sequenced. Sequencing was performed with immunoSEQ multiplex PCR; in TCRdb, only in-frame clones are kept and a portion is missing. This table holds 860,000 or so clones, about 17% found once. The sequence came from a woman under 30 in good health. The V call is TRBV7-2, the J call TRBJ2-5; 8 bases align to TRBD2. The sample taken for sequencing was naive CD4+ T cells from blood. The CDR3 coding sequence is TGTGCCAGCAGCTTATCACTAGCGGAGTGGGGAGAGACCCAGTACTTC. Translating it yields CASSLSLAEWGETQYF.